This is a list of T cell receptor beta chains from one sample in a study of T cells in Graves' hyperthyroidism and ophthalmopathy. TCRdb passed the multiplex PCR reads through MiXCR, listing each CDR3 protein once. This sample carries around 430,000 distinct CDR3 sequences, about 15% of them seen once, and the ten largest clones take 32%. The sequenced material came from blood. The receptors here all came from a woman in her 30s with Graves' hyperthyroidism. Both conserved end residues are part of each CDR3. A D gene is named only where the DNA matches it firmly. Clone size is given for some rows only: seen once, a few or many times, or a class if the clone is expanded.

D	size	V	J	DNA	CDR3
NA	once	TRBV4-2	TRBJ2-7	TGTGCCAGCAGCCAAGATAGTGAGGCCTACGAGCAGTACTTC	CASSQDSEAYEQYF
NA	few	TRBV9	TRBJ1-4	TGTGCCAGCAGCGTAGGAGTGGCTGGGGCGGATGAAAAACTGTTTTTT	CASSVGVAGADEKLFF
NA	many	TRBV27	TRBJ2-7	TGTGCCAGCAGCCATACCCGGGGAATCGGGCTCTACGAGCAGTACTTC	CASSHTRGIGLYEQYF
TRBD2	many	TRBV2	TRBJ2-3	TGTGCCAGCGGGCGGGAGGGCGTCACAGATACGCAGTATTTT	CASGREGVTDTQYF
NA	many	TRBV7-2	TRBJ2-2	TGTGCCAGCAGCTTAGACTCTAGCGCGAACACCGGGGAGCTGTTTTTT	CASSLDSSANTGELFF
NA	NA	TRBV27	TRBJ2-1	TGTGCCAGCAGTGATCCCTATCGTTACAATGAGCAGTTCTTC	CASSDPYRYNEQFF
NA	NA	TRBV9	TRBJ2-2	TGTGCCAGCAGCGTAGGGGGTAGAATACGCAGCCGGAACACCGGGGAGCTGTTTTTT	CASSVGGRIRSRNTGELFF
TRBD1	NA	TRBV19	TRBJ2-1	TGTGCCACTCGACCAGGGGACAGCCGCAATGAGCAGTTCTTC	CATRPGDSRNEQFF
TRBD1	many	TRBV12-3/TRBV12-4	TRBJ1-5	TGTGCCAGCAGCACAGGGGGCGCGGGCAATCAGCCCCAGCATTTT	CASSTGGAGNQPQHF
NA	NA	TRBV15	TRBJ2-3	TGTGCCACCAGCAGAGAGTTGGTAGAAACGCAGTATTTT	CATSRELVETQYF
NA	few	TRBV12-3/TRBV12-4	TRBJ2-6	TGTGCCAGCAGTACCGGGACGGTATTCTCTGGGGCCAACGTCCTGACTTTC	CASSTGTVFSGANVLTF
NA	NA	TRBV20-1	TRBJ2-1	TGCAGTGCTAGGGGGACCGGGACAAATAAAGGGGAGCAGTTCTTC	CSARGTGTNKGEQFF
NA	NA	TRBV5-5	TRBJ1-1	TGTGCCAGCACCCCTGGACCGGGGTTCAACACTGAAGCTTTCTTT	CASTPGPGFNTEAFF
NA	many	TRBV18	TRBJ2-7	TGTGCCAGCTCACCCTCCGGGGTCTCCTACGAGCAGTACTTC	CASSPSGVSYEQYF
NA	many	TRBV6-1	TRBJ2-1	TGTGCCAGCAGTCCGAGACGGGGTGAGCAGTTCTTC	CASSPRRGEQFF
TRBD2	many	TRBV6-1	TRBJ2-3	TGTGCCAGCAGCTTTACCGGGACTAAGGGAGATACGCAGTATTTT	CASSFTGTKGDTQYF
NA	many	TRBV6-1	TRBJ2-7	TGTGCCAGCAGGGCGGCCATCTCCTACGAGCAGTACTTC	CASRAAISYEQYF
NA	NA	TRBV7-7	TRBJ2-2	TGTGCTAGCAGCTTCATGAGGGACACCGGGGAGCTGTTTTTT	CASSFMRDTGELFF
NA	NA	TRBV29-1	TRBJ1-1	TGCAGCGTGGGTGGGGGAAACACTGAAGCTTTCTTT	CSVGGGNTEAFF
TRBD1	many	TRBV11-2	TRBJ1-2	TGTGCCAGCAGCTCAGAAAGGACAGGCCGCTATGGCTACACCTTC	CASSSERTGRYGYTF
NA	few	TRBV6-1	TRBJ1-6	TGTGCCAGCAGCCTCAACGGCCTCTATAATTCACCCCTCCACTTT	CASSLNGLYNSPLHF
TRBD1	many	TRBV30	TRBJ1-4	TGTGCCTGGAGTCTGGGACAGAAGAATGAAAAACTGTTTTTT	CAWSLGQKNEKLFF
NA	NA	TRBV27	TRBJ2-5	TGTGCCAGCACCCGGGCAGGGAACAACCAAGAGACCCAGTACTTC	CASTRAGNNQETQYF
NA	many	TRBV30	TRBJ2-5	TGTGCCTGGAGTCAGGGGGGGAGCCAAGAGACCCAGTACTTC	CAWSQGGSQETQYF
NA	many	TRBV6-5	TRBJ1-2	TGTGCCAGCAGTTACTCGAAACAGGGTGACTATGGCTACACCTTC	CASSYSKQGDYGYTF
NA	NA	TRBV20-1	TRBJ1-5	TGCAGTGCTAGACTGAACCTTCAACTGGCCCACCGGGGGCAGCCCCAGCATTTT	CSARLNLQLAHRGQPQHF
NA	many	TRBV7-2	TRBJ2-1	TGTGCCAGCAGCTTTTCCCAGCGGTCCTACAATGAGCAGTTCTTC	CASSFSQRSYNEQFF
TRBD1	many	TRBV27	TRBJ2-7	TGTGCCAGCAGTCCATGGACAGGTTCCTACGAGCAGTACTTC	CASSPWTGSYEQYF
NA	NA	TRBV28	TRBJ2-1	TGTGCCAGCACTCAGGCCTACAATGAGCAGTTCTTC	CASTQAYNEQFF
TRBD2	many	TRBV7-2	TRBJ2-7	TGTGCCAGCAGCTCCAGCGGGAGGAACGCCGAGCAGTACTTC	CASSSSGRNAEQYF
NA	NA	TRBV11-2	TRBJ2-3	TGTGCCAGCAGCTTAGATCATGAGGGGTGGGTCACAGATACGCAGTATTTT	CASSLDHEGWVTDTQYF
TRBD2	many	TRBV5-1	TRBJ2-1	TGCGCCAGCAGCCCGGAGGGACTAGCCTACAATGAGCAGTTCTTC	CASSPEGLAYNEQFF
NA	NA	TRBV7-3	TRBJ2-3	TGTGCCAGCAGCTTAAACCCGACGTATACGCAGTATTTT	CASSLNPTYTQYF